This T cell receptor (beta chain) was sequenced during a study of shared clonotypes between healthy human individuals. Broader study findings: Sorted-subset sequencing, rarefaction showed, was incomplete despite large depth.

CD45RO-negative, CCR7-selected cells formed the naive CD8 fraction, which excluded terminally differentiated effector memory CD45RA+ cells. The V and J ends lost 6 bases and 2 bases respectively, with 20 bases between them. There are 16 residues in the CDR3. In germline, CDR1 is SGHNT, CDR2 YYREEE (reference sequence). Remarks on this clone: Its antigen is undetermined.

Clones were read by immunoSEQ multiplex PCR, and TCRdb kept only the in-frame ones, dropping some. This sample has about 2.1 million clones, with over 85% found just once. Sequencing used naive CD8+ T cells from PBMCs. This receptor was identified in a young man in good health. Some clones in this sample may be carry-over from other donors' samples. The chain joins TRBV5-4 to TRBJ1-2; D uncertain. CDR3 protein: CASTNSGGSPNYGYTF. The CDR3 bases are TGTGCCAGCACCAATTCGGGTGGGAGTCCCAACTATGGCTACACCTTC.